This T cell receptor beta chain was captured by sequencing in a study of blood T cell repertoires in COVID-19. As for the study in general: The United States, Italy and Spain supplied acute and convalescent COVID-19 samples. PBMCs, B-cell-depleted T cells, or T cells were the source of the cDNA or gDNA that made up the material.

Participant reports of clinical history set cohort assignment. Study processing details: Estimation of nucleated cell counts was performed using reference gene primer amplification. Assay: immunoSEQ multiplex PCR; the TCRdb copy retains only in-frame clones and omits some. V, J and clone size are those of that table, while D and trimming were read from the DNA. In the table there are 400,000 or so clones, around 87% of which are singletons. Trimming removed 5 bases from V and 3 bases from J; junction bases left unmatched: 10. CDR3 length: 16 residues. Germline assignment: CDR1 SGHDT and CDR2 YYEEEE. The material sequenced was PBMCs or T cells enriched from blood (not recorded which). The V gene is TRBV5-6, the J gene TRBJ2-2; 7 bases map to TRBD1. The receptor was derived from a man in his thirties or forties who had recovered from COVID-19. The CDR3, as DNA: TGTGCCAGCAGTAGCGACAGGGCGAGACACACCGGGGAGCTGTTTTTT. It specifies CASSSDRARHTGELFF.